These 15 T cell receptor beta chains were all obtained from the same sample, sequenced in a study of blood T cell repertoires in COVID-19. The method was immunoSEQ multiplex PCR; TCRdb's version includes in-frame clones alone and lacks a portion of them. The sample yields some 200,000 clones, more than 70% seen once. Sequenced: PBMCs or T cells enriched from blood (not recorded which). The receptors derive from a woman in her 40s with acute COVID-19.

On this clone: Other DNA sequences from this sample encode an identical CDR3 as well. The gene calls are TRBV19 and TRBJ1-1, with TRBD1 matching 7 bases. Trimming cost V 5 bases and J 0 bases; bases outside gene matches: 3. CDR3 size: 14 residues. Germline CDR1 reads LNHDA; CDR2 reads SQIVND (reference sequence). CDR3 residues: CASSRQGLNTEAFF. The CDR3 DNA is TGTGCCAGTAGTCGACAGGGATTGAACACTGAAGCTTTCTTT. The whole variable domain, remainder taken from reference TRBV19 and TRBJ1-1, is DGGITQSPKYLFRKEGQNVTLSCEQNLNHDAMYWYRQDPGQGLRLIYYSQIVNDFQKGDIAEGYSVSREKKESFPLTVTSAQKNPTAFYLCASSRQGLNTEAFFGQGTRLTVV.

The gene calls are TRBV9 and TRBJ1-6; D unclear. Germline loops: CDR1 SGDLS, CDR2 YYNGEE. The CDR3 runs 15 residues. V lost 4 bases and J lost 3, with 11 bases in between. CDR3 DNA: TGTGCCAGCAGCTCCCGAGGAGGCTATAATTCACCCCTCCACTTT. Protein product: CASSSRGGYNSPLHF. The full variable domain, rest sourced from reference TRBV9 and TRBJ1-6, is DSGVTQTPKHLITATGQRVTLRCSPRSGDLSVYWYQQSLDQGLQFLIQYYNGEERAKGNILERFSAQQFPDLHSELNLSSLELGDSALYFCASSSRGGYNSPLHFGNGTRLTVT.

V usage is TRBV2 and J usage is TRBJ2-7, with D perhaps TRBD1 (6 bases). This CDR3 comprises 13 residues. Trimming shortened V by 6 bases and J by 2 bases, and 11 bases separated the two germline ends. Germline-derived CDR1 and CDR2 are SNHLY and FYNNEI. CDR3 coding DNA: TGTGCCAGCAGCTGGGACAAGACCTACGAGCAGTACTTC. Residues: CASSWDKTYEQYF.

The chain recombines TRBV2 with TRBJ2-5, with D possibly being TRBD1 (5 bases). Germline loops: CDR1 SNHLY, CDR2 FYNNEI. The CDR3 is 13 amino acids. Trimming shortened V by 5 bases and J by 5 bases, and 12 bases separated the two germline ends. The CDR3 DNA sequence: TGTGCCAGCAGTCGGGCAGGGTGGGAGACCCAGTACTTC. It specifies CASSRAGWETQYF.

The rearrangement joins TRBV28 to TRBJ1-5; 9 bases match TRBD1. Germline lookup yields CDR1 MDHEN and CDR2 SYDVKM. With 2 bases clipped from V and 0 bases from J, the junction kept 5 bases outside the gene matches. This CDR3 has 17 amino acids. The CDR3 loop reads CASSLTGQGFSNQPQHF. CDR3 in DNA: TGTGCCAGCAGTTTAACCGGACAGGGGTTTAGCAATCAGCCCCAGCATTTT.

There are a few counts of this clone. The chain carries TRBV29-1 and TRBJ1-2; tentative D call: TRBD1 (5 bases). CDR3 length equals 12 residues. V shed 7 bases and J shed 4 bases, with 13 bases lying between them. The germline CDR1 and CDR2 sequences are SQVTM and ANQGSEA. The CDR3, as DNA: TGCAGCGCCTCTACGGGGGGCTATGGCTACACCTTC. It translates to CSASTGGYGYTF.

This rearrangement joins TRBV27 to TRBJ2-7; 8 bases are shared with TRBD1. The CDR3 runs 14 residues. The J segment lost 2 bases and the V segment lost 4 bases, leaving 4 bases of the junction unmatched. Germline V gives CDR1 MNHEY, CDR2 SMNVEV (reference sequence). CDR3 nucleotide sequence: TGTGCCAGCAGTTCGGGACAGGTTACCTACGAGCAGTACTTC. Translating it yields CASSSGQVTYEQYF.

V usage is TRBV27 and J usage is TRBJ1-1; 7 nucleotides agree with TRBD1. Germline-derived CDR1 and CDR2 are MNHEY and SMNVEV (reference sequence). There are 17 residues in the CDR3. With 5 bases clipped from V and 3 bases from J, the junction kept 15 bases outside the gene matches. CDR3 nucleotide sequence: TGTGCCAGCAGTACCATTGACAGGGCATTGGCGGACACTGAAGCTTTCTTT. Its protein product is CASSTIDRALADTEAFF.

This clone was recorded a few times. This sample also contains other DNA sequences that code for the same CDR3. The chain combines TRBV6-4 with TRBJ2-1; 13 bases fit TRBD2. Germline V CDR1 and CDR2: MRHNA, SNTAGT. V lost 3 bases, J lost 6 bases, and 2 bases stayed unmatched. There are 15 residues in the CDR3. The CDR3 DNA follows: TGTGCCAGCAGTGAACTAGCGGGAGGGGGCAATGAGCAGTTCTTC. Residues: CASSELAGGGNEQFF.

V and J are TRBV25-1 and TRBJ2-7; a possible D gene is TRBD1 (5 bases). Germline V gives CDR1 MGHDK, CDR2 SYGVNS. The CDR3 consists of 12 residues. V lost 2 bases, J lost 6 bases, and 8 bases lay in between. This CDR3 is CASSETRAEQYF. CDR3 DNA sequence: TGTGCCAGCAGTGAAACCAGGGCCGAGCAGTACTTC.

This sequence joins TRBV28 and TRBJ2-3; 7 positions match TRBD1. Germline V gene data show CDR1 as MDHEN and CDR2 as SYDVKM. V shed 5 bases, J shed 5 bases, and the junction held 16 bases outside the gene matches. This CDR3 contains 17 residues. CDR3 DNA: TGTGCCAGCAGTCCCTCCCGGGACAGCCTTGTTCGAGATACGCAGTATTTT. This encodes CASSPSRDSLVRDTQYF.

The chain has TRBV29-1 and TRBJ1-1, with 7 bases aligning to TRBD1. Looked up from germline, CDR1 is SQVTM and CDR2 is ANQGSEA. V shed 6 bases, J shed 1 base, and the junction held 8 bases outside the gene matches. The CDR3 runs to 14 residues. The CDR3 coding sequence is TGCAGCGTGGCAAGGGACAGCCAGAACACTGAAGCTTTCTTT. As protein: CSVARDSQNTEAFF.

The chain joins TRBV6-1 to TRBJ1-1; maybe TRBD1 (5 bases). V was clipped by 3 bases and J by 4 bases, with 15 bases between them. This CDR3 has 15 amino acids. In germline, CDR1 is MNHNS, CDR2 SASEGT. CDR3 region: CASSEEGAGITEAFF. The CDR3 nucleotides read TGTGCCAGCAGTGAGGAAGGGGCTGGGATCACTGAAGCTTTCTTT.

J is TRBJ1-1 and V is TRBV9; D not certain. Germline CDR1 is SGDLS and CDR2 is YYNGEE. The CDR3 loop spans 14 amino acids. V lost 1 base to trimming and J lost 4 bases, with 11 bases between them. The CDR3: CASSVSPGSTEAFF. For the CDR3, the DNA is TGTGCCAGCAGCGTAAGCCCAGGCAGCACTGAAGCTTTCTTT.

This clone was detected once. This chain connects TRBV6-4 to TRBJ2-3, with 7 bases that match TRBD2. Germline assignment: CDR1 MRHNA and CDR2 SNTAGT. Trimming at V came to 0 bases and at J to 0 bases, leaving 0 bases not matched to a gene. The CDR3 extends over 15 amino acids. CDR3 protein: CASSDSAGSTDTQYF. As DNA, the CDR3 is TGTGCCAGCAGTGACTCAGCGGGAAGCACAGATACGCAGTATTTT.